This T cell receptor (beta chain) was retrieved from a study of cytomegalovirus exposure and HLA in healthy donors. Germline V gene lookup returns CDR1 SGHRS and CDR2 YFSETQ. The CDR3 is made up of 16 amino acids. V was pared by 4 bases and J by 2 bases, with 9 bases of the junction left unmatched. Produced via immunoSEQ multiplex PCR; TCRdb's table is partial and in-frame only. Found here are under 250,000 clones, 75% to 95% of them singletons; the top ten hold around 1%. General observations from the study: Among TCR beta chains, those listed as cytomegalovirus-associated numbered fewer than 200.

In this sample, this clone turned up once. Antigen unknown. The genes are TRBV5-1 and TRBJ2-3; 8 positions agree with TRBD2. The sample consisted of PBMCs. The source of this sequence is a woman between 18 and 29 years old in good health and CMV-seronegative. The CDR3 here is CASSLGILADTDTQYF. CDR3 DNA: TGCGCCAGCAGCCTAGGAATACTAGCGGACACAGATACGCAGTATTTT.